This T cell receptor beta chain was sequenced during a study of blood T cell repertoires in COVID-19. The wider study: Donors in the United States, Italy and Spain gave samples during acute or convalescent COVID-19. T cells, B-cell-depleted T cells, or PBMCs provided the cDNA or gDNA that served as material.

Per the study methods: Reference gene primer amplification gave estimated nucleated cell counts. Some clones are missing from TCRdb's copy, which holds only in-frame ones; the method was immunoSEQ multiplex PCR. Clone size and V and J calls were adopted from that table, with D and trimming inferred from the DNA. The sample records about 150,000 clones, roughly 83% being singletons. Trimming removed 6 bases from V and 1 base from J; junction bases left unmatched: 4. Germline V CDR1 and CDR2: MNHEY, SMNVEV (reference sequence). This CDR3 contains 15 residues. The chain is built from TRBV27 and TRBJ1-5; 9 bases match TRBD1. The receptor was isolated from an older woman with acute or convalescent COVID-19. Specimen: peripheral blood. The chain's CDR3 is CASRGTGPSNQPQHF. CDR3 coding DNA: TGTGCCAGCAGGGGGACAGGGCCGAGCAATCAGCCCCAGCATTTT.